These 21 T cell receptor beta chains were all obtained from the same sample, sequenced in a study of T cell responses to AZD1222 COVID-19 vaccine. Profiled with immunoSEQ multiplex PCR; TCRdb holds only in-frame clones, not every one. The sample has more than 100,000 clones, less than 95% seen once. The sequencing used peripheral blood, collected on day 0 of AZD1222 vaccination. These receptors all stem from an adult in good health.

This clone was detected only a few times. This same CDR3 is encoded by further DNA sequences in the sample. This chain joins TRBV24-1 and TRBJ1-5; D call uncertain. V was shortened by 4 bases and J by 4 bases, with 4 bases between the two germline ends. The CDR3 is 12 amino acids. The V gene's germline CDR1 is KGHDR and CDR2 SFDVKD. CDR3 region: CATSDSNQPQHF. The CDR3, as DNA: TGTGCCACCAGTGACTCTAATCAGCCCCAGCATTTT.

The chain uses TRBV19 and TRBJ2-7; TRBD1 might be the D (6 bases). The length of the CDR3 is 14 residues. Germline loops: CDR1 LNHDA, CDR2 SQIVND (reference sequence). Trimming took 5 bases from V and 2 from J, leaving 13 bases between them. The CDR3 loop is CASSGAGATYEQYF. The CDR3 DNA follows: TGTGCCAGTAGTGGGGCAGGGGCAACCTACGAGCAGTACTTC. The full variable domain, with the rest looked up from reference TRBV19 and TRBJ2-7, is DGGITQSPKYLFRKEGQNVTLSCEQNLNHDAMYWYRQDPGQGLRLIYYSQIVNDFQKGDIAEGYSVSREKKESFPLTVTSAQKNPTAFYLCASSGAGATYEQYFGPGTRLTVT.

The genes are TRBV28 and TRBJ2-7; 11 nucleotides align to TRBD1. V trimming: 5 bases; J trimming: 2 bases; junction bases outside the gene matches: 8. The CDR3 totals 16 residues. Germline V gene sequence: CDR1 MDHEN, CDR2 SYDVKM. CDR3 in DNA: TGTGCCAGCAGTCCCCTAGGGACAGGGGGTGCCTACGAGCAGTACTTC. Translation: CASSPLGTGGAYEQYF.

The chain recombines TRBV4-3 with TRBJ2-1; the match to TRBD1 covers 9 bases. The CDR3 spans 16 residues. The germline V gene encodes CDR1 LGHNA and CDR2 YSLEER. V lost 0 bases and J lost 5; bases outside the gene matches: 5. DNA for the CDR3: TGCGCCAGCAGCCAAGATAGGGACAGGGAGGACAATGAGCAGTTCTTC. Translated: CASSQDRDREDNEQFF.

The genes are TRBV19 and TRBJ2-5; 7 bases map to TRBD2. With V trimmed by 1 base and J by 5 bases, 7 bases remained unmatched. CDR1 is LNHDA, CDR2 SQIVND, per germline (reference sequence). The CDR3 runs 15 residues. CDR3 sequence reads: CASSIGRLASETQYF. In DNA, the CDR3 is TGTGCCAGTAGTATAGGGCGACTAGCATCCGAGACCCAGTACTTC.

This clone was recorded a few times. The gene calls are TRBV4-2 and TRBJ2-7; TRBD2 is a possible D gene (5 bases). CDR3 length: 16 residues. CDR1 is LGHNA and CDR2 is YNFKEQ in the germline V gene. Trimming removed 6 bases from V and 6 bases from J, with 24 bases in between. The CDR3: CASSDPFRTQDGEQYF. CDR3 DNA: TGTGCCAGCAGTGATCCCTTTAGGACTCAAGACGGCGAGCAGTACTTC.

In its sample, this clone was seen once. The CDR3 region has the DNA TGTGCCAGCAGTGACGCCCGGGGGCTACCTTCAGGGGCCAACGTCCTGACTTTC. It codes for CASSDARGLPSGANVLTF. The chain couples TRBV28 to TRBJ2-6; D may be TRBD1 or TRBD2 (6 bases each). From germline, CDR1 is MDHEN and CDR2 SYDVKM. CDR3 length: 18 residues. V lost 5 bases and J 4 bases, leaving 21 bases between the germline ends.

The table lists this clone with a count of one. The rearrangement uses TRBV3-1 (or the pseudogene TRBV3-2) and TRBJ1-5, with D unresolved. Germline CDR1 and CDR2: LGHDT and YNNKEL (reference sequence). With 0 bases removed from V and 3 bases from J, the gap between germline ends came to 3 bases. The CDR3 extends over 13 amino acids. The CDR3 loop is CASSQEPNQPQHF. The CDR3 DNA reads as TGTGCCAGCAGCCAAGAGCCCAATCAGCCCCAGCATTTT.

The chain has TRBV7-9 and TRBJ1-5, with no clear D. From germline, CDR1 is SEHNR and CDR2 FQNEAQ (reference sequence). The germline V and J ends were trimmed by 8 bases and 3 bases, with 8 bases remaining between them. The CDR3 has 12 residues. The CDR3 DNA reads TGTGCCAGCTGTAGGGACAATCAGCCCCAGCATTTT. Residues: CASCRDNQPQHF.

CDR3 coding DNA: TGTGCCAGCAGTTATTCCGTTTTGCGGGGCTACACCTTC. It is translated as CASSYSVLRGYTF. The chain couples TRBV6-1 to TRBJ1-2, with no clear D. Germline V lookup: CDR1 MNHNS, CDR2 SASEGT. Trimming left V 5 bases short and J 8 bases short, with 15 bases between. The CDR3 loop spans 13 amino acids.

The V call is TRBV9, the J call TRBJ2-1; D could derive from TRBD1 or TRBD2 (5 bases each). V lost 2 bases to trimming and J lost 5 bases, with 8 bases between them. This CDR3 region has 13 residues. The germline V gene has CDR1 SGDLS and CDR2 YYNGEE. The CDR3 bases are TGTGCCAGCAGCGTGAGGGGCGACAATGAGCAGTTCTTC. Amino acid sequence: CASSVRGDNEQFF.

This clone was recorded a few times. This chain connects TRBV27 to TRBJ2-3; a weak D match, TRBD1 (6 bases). Germline values: CDR1 MNHEY, CDR2 SMNVEV (reference sequence). The CDR3 runs 15 residues. V lost 3 bases and J lost 2, with 12 bases in between. DNA of the CDR3: TGTGCCAGCAGTTTTAAGGGGGATCTCACAGATACGCAGTATTTT. This encodes CASSFKGDLTDTQYF.

This rearrangement joins TRBV20-1 to TRBJ1-1, with TRBD1 identical over 7 bases. After removal of 3 bases from V and 2 bases from J, the junction contained 9 bases not matched to a gene. The CDR3 contains 15 residues. CDR1 and CDR2 (germline): DFQATT, SNEGSKA (reference sequence). CDR3 bases: TGCAGTGCTAGTTCCGGACAGGAGCTTAACACTGAAGCTTTCTTT. It specifies CSASSGQELNTEAFF.

CDR3 DNA sequence: TGTGCCAGCAGCTTAGCTGACAGGCTCTATGGCTACACCTTC. The encoded protein is CASSLADRLYGYTF. The chain links TRBV7-9 to TRBJ1-2, with D tentatively TRBD1 (6 bases). Germline V gene sequence: CDR1 SEHNR, CDR2 FQNEAQ (reference sequence). The CDR3 loop spans 14 amino acids. The germline V and J ends were trimmed by 0 bases and 4 bases, with 9 bases remaining between them.

This sequence joins TRBV10-3 and TRBJ1-6, with 8 bases aligning to TRBD1. Trimming at V came to 4 bases and at J to 14 bases, leaving 7 bases not matched to a gene. Germline values: CDR1 ENHRY, CDR2 SYGVKD. CDR3 length: 13 amino acids. The CDR3 DNA reads as TGTGCCATCAGTGGACAGGGGTTGAAGGCCCTCCACTTT. Translated: CAISGQGLKALHF.

This rearrangement joins TRBV7-9 to TRBJ2-3; the D is unclear. The germline V gene has CDR1 SEHNR and CDR2 FQNEAQ (reference sequence). The CDR3 spans 12 residues. Deletions cut 5 bases from V and 6 bases from J, with 9 bases between. CDR3 coding DNA: TGTGCCAGCAGCCCTCGGGTTGATACGCAGTATTTT. This sequence encodes CASSPRVDTQYF.

In regard to this clone: The junction differs from germline at one of its ends, possibly a read error. The chain uses TRBV13 and TRBJ2-7, with a possible D match to TRBD1 (5 bases). CDR1 is PRHDT and CDR2 is FYEKMQ in the germline V gene (reference sequence). The CDR3 is 12 residues long. Here the CDR3 DNA reads TGTGCCAGCAGCTCCCTCCGGACAACACAGGACTTC. Encoded protein: CASSSLRTTQDF.

J is TRBJ2-3 and V is TRBV19; 15 bases line up with TRBD2. This CDR3 comprises 17 residues. CDR1 and CDR2 (germline): LNHDA, SQIVND (reference sequence). V lost 1 base, J lost 10 bases, and 9 bases stayed unmatched. For the CDR3, the DNA is TGTGCCAGTAGTATAGTTCCGGGACTAGCGGGGGGAAGGGCGCAGTATTTT. It is translated as CASSIVPGLAGGRAQYF.

This clone occurred once. V is TRBV4-1 and J is TRBJ1-1; D gene uncertain. CDR1 and CDR2 from the germline V gene are MGHRA and YSYEKL. This CDR3 has 15 amino acids. V was pared by 0 bases and J by 1 base, with 9 bases between. CDR3 sequence reads: CASSQEGMGNTEAFF. The CDR3 coding sequence is TGCGCCAGCAGCCAAGAAGGGATGGGGAACACTGAAGCTTTCTTT.

This clone was picked up one time. The rearrangement uses TRBV9 and TRBJ2-5, with a tentative D call TRBD2 (6 bases). This CDR3 region has 17 residues. Germline V gene lookup returns CDR1 SGDLS and CDR2 YYNGEE. With 1 base removed from V and 3 bases from J, the gap between germline ends came to 19 bases. As DNA, the CDR3 is TGTGCCAGCAGCGTACCCCCCGGATGGGGGGTGAAAGAGACCCAGTACTTC. It is translated as CASSVPPGWGVKETQYF.

V is TRBV6-1 and J is TRBJ2-7, with D maybe TRBD2 (6 bases). The V end lost 2 bases, the J end lost 3 bases, and 14 bases lay between the germline ends. From germline, CDR1 is MNHNS and CDR2 SASEGT. CDR3 size: 15 residues. CDR3 in DNA: TGTGCCAGCAGTGAATTTGGGGGGATGGGCTACGAGCAGTACTTC. Translation: CASSEFGGMGYEQYF.